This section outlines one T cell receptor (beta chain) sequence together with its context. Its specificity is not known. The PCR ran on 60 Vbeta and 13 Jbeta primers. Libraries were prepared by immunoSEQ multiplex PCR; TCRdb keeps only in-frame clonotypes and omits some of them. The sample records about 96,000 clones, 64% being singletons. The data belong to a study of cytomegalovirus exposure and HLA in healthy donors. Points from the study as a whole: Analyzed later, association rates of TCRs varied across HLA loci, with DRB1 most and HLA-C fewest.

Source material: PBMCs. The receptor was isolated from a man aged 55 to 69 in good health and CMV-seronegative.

This chain's CDR3 is CATSRDGETGNTIYF. The CDR3 coding sequence is TGTGCCACCAGCAGAGATGGAGAAACTGGAAACACCATATATTTT. The chain recombines TRBV15 with TRBJ1-3; D call uncertain. Trimming removed 0 bases from V and 2 bases from J, with 8 bases in between. The CDR3 runs to 15 residues. Germline loops: CDR1 LNHNV, CDR2 YYDKDF (reference sequence).